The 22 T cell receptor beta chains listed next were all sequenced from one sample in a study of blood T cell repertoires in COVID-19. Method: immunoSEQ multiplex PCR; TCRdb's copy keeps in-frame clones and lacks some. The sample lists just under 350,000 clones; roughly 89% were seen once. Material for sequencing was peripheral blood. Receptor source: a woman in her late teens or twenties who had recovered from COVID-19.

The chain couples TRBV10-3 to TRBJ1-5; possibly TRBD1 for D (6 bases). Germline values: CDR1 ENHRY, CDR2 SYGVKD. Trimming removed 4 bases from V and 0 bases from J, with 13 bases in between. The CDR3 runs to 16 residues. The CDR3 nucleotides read TGTGCCATCAGTGGAGGCAGGGGTAATAGCAATCAGCCCCAGCATTTT. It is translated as CAISGGRGNSNQPQHF.

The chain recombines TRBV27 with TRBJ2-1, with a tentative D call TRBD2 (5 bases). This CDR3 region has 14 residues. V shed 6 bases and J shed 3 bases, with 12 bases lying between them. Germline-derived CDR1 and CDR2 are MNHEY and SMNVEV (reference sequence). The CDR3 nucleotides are TGTGCCAGCAGCTCAAGCCGGGACTACAATGAGCAGTTCTTC. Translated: CASSSSRDYNEQFF.

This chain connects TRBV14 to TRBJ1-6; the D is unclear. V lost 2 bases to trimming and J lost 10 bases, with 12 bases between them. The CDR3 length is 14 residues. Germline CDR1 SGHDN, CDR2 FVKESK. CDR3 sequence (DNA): TGTGCCAGCAGCCAATCAACTCTAGGATCACCCCTCCACTTT. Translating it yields CASSQSTLGSPLHF.

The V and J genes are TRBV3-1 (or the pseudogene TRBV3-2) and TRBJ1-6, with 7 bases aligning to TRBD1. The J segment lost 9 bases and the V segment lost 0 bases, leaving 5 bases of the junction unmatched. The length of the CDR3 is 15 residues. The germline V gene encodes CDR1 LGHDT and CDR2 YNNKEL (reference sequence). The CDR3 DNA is TGTGCCAGCAGCCAAGAACAGGGGATTGTTTCACCCCTCCACTTT. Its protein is CASSQEQGIVSPLHF.

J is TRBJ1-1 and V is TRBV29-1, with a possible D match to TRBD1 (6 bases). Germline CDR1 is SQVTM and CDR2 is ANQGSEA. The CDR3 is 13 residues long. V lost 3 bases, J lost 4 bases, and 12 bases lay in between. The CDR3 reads CSVDGGPFTEAFF. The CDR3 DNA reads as TGCAGCGTTGACGGGGGGCCTTTCACTGAAGCTTTCTTT.

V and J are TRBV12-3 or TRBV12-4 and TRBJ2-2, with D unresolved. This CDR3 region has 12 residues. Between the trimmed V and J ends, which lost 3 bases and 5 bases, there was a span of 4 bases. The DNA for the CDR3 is TGTGCCAGCAGTTTCGGTACCGGGGAGCTGTTTTTT. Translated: CASSFGTGELFF.

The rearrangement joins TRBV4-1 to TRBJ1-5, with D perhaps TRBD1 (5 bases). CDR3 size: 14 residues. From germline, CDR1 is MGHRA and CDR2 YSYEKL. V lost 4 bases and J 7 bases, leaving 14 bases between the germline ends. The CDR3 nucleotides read TGCGCCAGCAGCCGATACAGGCTGATCCAGCCCCAGCATTTT. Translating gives CASSRYRLIQPQHF.

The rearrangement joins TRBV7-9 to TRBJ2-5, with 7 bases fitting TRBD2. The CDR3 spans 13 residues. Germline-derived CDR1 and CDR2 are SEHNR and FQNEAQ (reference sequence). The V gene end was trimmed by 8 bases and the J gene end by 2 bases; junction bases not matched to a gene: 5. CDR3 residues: CASGAGRQETQYF. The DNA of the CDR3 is TGTGCCAGCGGAGCGGGGCGTCAAGAGACCCAGTACTTC.

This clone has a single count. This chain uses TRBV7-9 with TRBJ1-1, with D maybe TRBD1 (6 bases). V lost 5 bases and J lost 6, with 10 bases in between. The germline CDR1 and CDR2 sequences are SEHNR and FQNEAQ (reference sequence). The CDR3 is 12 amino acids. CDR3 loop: CASSPGHPEAFF. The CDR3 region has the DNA TGTGCCAGCAGCCCGGGACACCCTGAAGCTTTCTTT.

The CDR3 DNA reads TGTGCCTGGACGGGACTGCCGGTGGGAGATACGCAGTATTTT. This encodes CAWTGLPVGDTQYF. The chain employs TRBV30 and TRBJ2-3; tentative D call: TRBD2 (6 bases). Between the trimmed V and J ends, which lost 4 bases and 5 bases, there was a span of 16 bases. Germline CDR1 and CDR2: GTSNPN and SVGIG (reference sequence). This CDR3 region has 14 residues.

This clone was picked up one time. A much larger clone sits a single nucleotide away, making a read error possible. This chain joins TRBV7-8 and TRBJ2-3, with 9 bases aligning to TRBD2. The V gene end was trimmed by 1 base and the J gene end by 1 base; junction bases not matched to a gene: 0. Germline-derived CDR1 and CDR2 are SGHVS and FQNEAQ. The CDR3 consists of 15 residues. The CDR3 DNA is TGTGCCAGCAGCTTAGGGACTAGCGGCACAGATACGCAGTATTTT. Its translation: CASSLGTSGTDTQYF.

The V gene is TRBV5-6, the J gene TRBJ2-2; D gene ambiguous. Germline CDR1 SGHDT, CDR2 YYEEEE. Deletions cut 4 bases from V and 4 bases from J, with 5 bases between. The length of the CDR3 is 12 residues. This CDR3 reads CASSPITGELFF. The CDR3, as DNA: TGTGCCAGCAGCCCCATCACCGGGGAGCTGTTTTTT.

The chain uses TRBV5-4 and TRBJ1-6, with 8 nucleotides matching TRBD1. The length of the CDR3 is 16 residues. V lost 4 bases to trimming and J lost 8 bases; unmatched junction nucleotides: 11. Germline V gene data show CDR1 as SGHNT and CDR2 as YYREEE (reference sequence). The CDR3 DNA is TGTGCCAGCAGCCCACGGACAGGGCCCTCGGATTCACCCCTCCACTTT. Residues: CASSPRTGPSDSPLHF.

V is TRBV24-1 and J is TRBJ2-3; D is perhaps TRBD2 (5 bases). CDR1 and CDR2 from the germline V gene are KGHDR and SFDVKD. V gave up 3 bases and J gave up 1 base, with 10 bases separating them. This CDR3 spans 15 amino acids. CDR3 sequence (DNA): TGTGCCACCAGTGATCGGGATGGGGGCACAGATACGCAGTATTTT. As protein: CATSDRDGGTDTQYF.

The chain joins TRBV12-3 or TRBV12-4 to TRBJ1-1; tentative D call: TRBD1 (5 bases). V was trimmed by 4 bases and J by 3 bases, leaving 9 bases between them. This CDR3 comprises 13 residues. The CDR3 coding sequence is TGTGCCAGCAGTTGGGGGGAGGACACTGAAGCTTTCTTT. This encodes CASSWGEDTEAFF.

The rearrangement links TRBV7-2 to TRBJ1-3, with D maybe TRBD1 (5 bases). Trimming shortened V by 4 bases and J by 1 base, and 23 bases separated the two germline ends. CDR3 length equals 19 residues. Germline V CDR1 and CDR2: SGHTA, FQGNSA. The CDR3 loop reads CASSSTVGSGIHSGNTIYF. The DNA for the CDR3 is TGTGCCAGCAGCTCCACAGTCGGGTCAGGGATTCATTCTGGAAACACCATATATTTT.

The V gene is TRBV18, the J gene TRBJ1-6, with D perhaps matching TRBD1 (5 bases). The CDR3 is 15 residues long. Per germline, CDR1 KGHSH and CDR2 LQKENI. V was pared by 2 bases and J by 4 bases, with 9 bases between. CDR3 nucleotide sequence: TGTGCCAGCTCACCAGAGGGGAGGTATAATTCACCCCTCCACTTT. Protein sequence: CASSPEGRYNSPLHF.

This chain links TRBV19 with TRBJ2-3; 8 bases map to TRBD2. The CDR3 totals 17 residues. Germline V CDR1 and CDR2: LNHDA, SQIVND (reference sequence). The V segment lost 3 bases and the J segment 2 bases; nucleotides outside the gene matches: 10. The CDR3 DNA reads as TGTGCCAGTAGTATCCGTCGGATTAGCGGGGACACAGATACGCAGTATTTT. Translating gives CASSIRRISGDTDTQYF.

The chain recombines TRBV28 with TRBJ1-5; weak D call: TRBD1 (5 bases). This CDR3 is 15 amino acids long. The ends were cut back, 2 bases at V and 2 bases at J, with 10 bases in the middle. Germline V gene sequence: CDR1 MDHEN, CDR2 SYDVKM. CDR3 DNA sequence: TGTGCCAGCAGTTTACAGGGTCGTGGCAATCAGCCCCAGCATTTT. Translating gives CASSLQGRGNQPQHF.

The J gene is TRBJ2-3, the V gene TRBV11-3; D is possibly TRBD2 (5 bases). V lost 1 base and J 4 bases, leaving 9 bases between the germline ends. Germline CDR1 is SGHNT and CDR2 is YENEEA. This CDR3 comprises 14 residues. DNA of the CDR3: TGTGCCAGCAGCTTAGCTACTAGAGCAGATACGCAGTATTTT. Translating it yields CASSLATRADTQYF.

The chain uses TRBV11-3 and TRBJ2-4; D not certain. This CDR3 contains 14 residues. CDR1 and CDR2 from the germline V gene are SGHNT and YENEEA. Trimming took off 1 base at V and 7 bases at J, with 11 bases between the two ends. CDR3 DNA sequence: TGTGCCAGCAGCTTAGGTCGAGACTCCAACATTCAGTACTTC. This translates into CASSLGRDSNIQYF.

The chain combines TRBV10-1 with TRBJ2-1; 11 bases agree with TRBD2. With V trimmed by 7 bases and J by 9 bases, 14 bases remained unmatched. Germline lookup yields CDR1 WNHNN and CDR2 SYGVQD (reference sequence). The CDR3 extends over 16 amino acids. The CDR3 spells CASTTASLAGVGEQFF. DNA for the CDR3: TGCGCCAGCACCACCGCATCACTAGCGGGAGTTGGTGAGCAGTTCTTC.